Given below is one T cell receptor (beta chain) in context. No antigen is known for it. The entry originates in a study of cytomegalovirus exposure and HLA in healthy donors. Study outcomes and limitations: Most CMV-associated TCR beta chains appeared HLA-restricted in a later analysis.

With 3 bases removed from V and 2 bases from J, the gap between germline ends came to 11 bases. The germline V gene has CDR1 MNHNS and CDR2 SASEGT. The CDR3 runs to 14 residues. In the PCR, 60 Vbeta and 13 Jbeta primers were used. Libraries were prepared by immunoSEQ multiplex PCR; TCRdb keeps only in-frame clonotypes and omits some of them. The sample lists over 65,000 clones; 60% to 80% were seen once. This clonotype was sampled from a man aged 45-60 years in good health and CMV-seronegative. Sequencing used PBMCs. This sequence joins TRBV6-1 and TRBJ2-7, with a weak D call TRBD1 (5 bases). The CDR3 sequence is CASSDWQGAYEQYF. The CDR3 DNA reads TGTGCCAGCAGTGATTGGCAGGGTGCCTACGAGCAGTACTTC.